The 12 T cell receptor beta chains in this list originate from one sample, sequenced in a study of cytomegalovirus exposure and HLA in healthy donors. Primers included in the PCR were 60 Vbeta and 13 Jbeta primers. Repertoires were generated with immunoSEQ multiplex PCR, while TCRdb's copy carries only in-frame clones and drops some. The table lists roughly 100,000 clones, around 86% of them singletons, with 3% to 4.5% in the top ten. Source material: PBMCs. Receptor source: a female donor in good health and CMV-seropositive.

This rearrangement joins TRBV7-9 to TRBJ2-4, with 9 bases matching TRBD2. The CDR3 length is 16 residues. Looked up from germline, CDR1 is SEHNR and CDR2 is FQNEAQ (reference sequence). J lost 8 bases, V lost 5 bases, and 13 bases had no gene match. The CDR3 bases are TGTGCCAGCAGCCTGGGGGCGGGAGGGCTGAGGGACATTCAGTACTTC. It codes for CASSLGAGGLRDIQYF.

A word on this clone: One junction end does not reproduce the germline sequence, and a read error may be involved. V gene TRBV7-9 combines with J gene TRBJ2-7, with 8 bases lining up with TRBD2. The CDR3 sequence is 14 residues long. Germline assignment: CDR1 SEHNR and CDR2 FQNEAQ (reference sequence). The CDR3 DNA follows: TGTTCCAGCTCTGCGGGACTAGTTCTCGACGAGCAGTACTTC. Protein sequence: CSSSAGLVLDEQYF.

V gene TRBV2 combines with J gene TRBJ2-5, with D perhaps TRBD2 (6 bases). The ends were cut back, 6 bases at V and 5 bases at J, with 10 bases in the middle. The CDR3 loop spans 12 amino acids. Looked up from germline, CDR1 is SNHLY and CDR2 is FYNNEI. DNA for the CDR3: TGTGCCAGCAGGCCGGGACTCGAGACCCAGTACTTC. Translation: CASRPGLETQYF.

The chain joins TRBV2 to TRBJ2-5, with D perhaps matching TRBD2 (6 bases). V lost 2 bases to trimming and J lost 5 bases, with 12 bases between them. Germline loops: CDR1 SNHLY, CDR2 FYNNEI. This CDR3 contains 14 residues. CDR3 amino acids: CASSETEGEETQYF. The CDR3 DNA follows: TGTGCCAGCAGTGAAACGGAGGGAGAGGAGACCCAGTACTTC.

V is TRBV7-9 and J is TRBJ1-1; maybe TRBD1 (5 bases). The CDR3 extends over 14 amino acids. Germline V CDR1 and CDR2: SEHNR, FQNEAQ (reference sequence). V lost 3 bases, J lost 1 base, and 9 bases lay in between. The CDR3, as DNA: TGTGCCAGCAGCTTCAATCAGGGGAACACTGAAGCTTTCTTT. Translating gives CASSFNQGNTEAFF.

The DNA for the CDR3 is TGTGCCAGCAGTGACGGGAGGACCGGCGATGAGCAGTTCTTC. This gives the protein CASSDGRTGDEQFF. This rearrangement joins TRBV2 to TRBJ2-1, with 7 bases that match TRBD2. The CDR3 length is 14 residues. With 3 bases clipped from V and 8 bases from J, the junction kept 7 bases outside the gene matches. Germline CDR1 SNHLY, CDR2 FYNNEI.

V gene TRBV19 combines with J gene TRBJ2-1, with 11 nucleotides matching TRBD2. This CDR3 is 17 amino acids long. The V and J ends lost 3 bases and 5 bases, in that order; junction bases with no gene match: 9. Germline values: CDR1 LNHDA, CDR2 SQIVND (reference sequence). Written as DNA, the CDR3 is TGTGCCAGTAGTATTGCCCTAGCGGGGGGCTACCACAATGAGCAGTTCTTC. Amino acid sequence: CASSIALAGGYHNEQFF.

The chain uses TRBV7-9 and TRBJ1-6; D uncertain. V shed 1 base and J shed 3 bases, with 13 bases lying between them. This CDR3 comprises 17 residues. The germline V gene encodes CDR1 SEHNR and CDR2 FQNEAQ (reference sequence). DNA of the CDR3: TGTGCCAGCAGCTTAGGAACCGAACCCTACTATAATTCACCCCTCCACTTT. Amino acid sequence: CASSLGTEPYYNSPLHF.

The CDR3 protein is CASSGEAGVSNVSETQYF. The CDR3 coding sequence is TGCGCCAGCAGCGGGGAAGCGGGGGTATCAAACGTTTCGGAGACCCAGTACTTC. The J gene is TRBJ2-5, the V gene TRBV5-1; 8 bases are shared with TRBD2. With V trimmed by 4 bases and J by 5 bases, 19 bases remained unmatched. The germline V gene has CDR1 SGHRS and CDR2 YFSETQ. The CDR3 loop spans 18 amino acids.

V usage is TRBV2 and J usage is TRBJ1-1; 7 bases fit TRBD1. The CDR3 totals 14 residues. J was trimmed by 5 bases and V by 7 bases; bases with no gene match: 10. In germline, CDR1 is SNHLY, CDR2 FYNNEI. CDR3 sequence reads: CASIRTGIGTEAFF. CDR3 DNA sequence: TGTGCCAGCATAAGGACAGGCATTGGGACTGAAGCTTTCTTT.

The chain is built from TRBV5-1 and TRBJ2-1; D gene ambiguous. This CDR3 contains 15 residues. Trimming left V 2 bases short and J 0 bases short, with 9 bases between. In germline, CDR1 is SGHRS, CDR2 YFSETQ. The CDR3 DNA is TGCGCCAGCAGCTTTGAGAGCCTCTCCTACAATGAGCAGTTCTTC. Its translation is CASSFESLSYNEQFF.

The chain links TRBV7-2 to TRBJ2-1; 9 bases map to TRBD1. This CDR3 region has 14 residues. Germline CDR1 and CDR2: SGHTA and FQGNSA. J gave up 4 bases and V 5 bases, and 3 bases lay outside the gene matches. CDR3 in amino acids: CASSRGQGYNEQFF. The DNA of the CDR3 is TGTGCCAGCAGCCGCGGACAGGGGTACAATGAGCAGTTCTTC.